Shown below are 25 T cell receptor beta chains from a single sample sequenced in a study of cytomegalovirus exposure and HLA in healthy donors. The PCR had 60 Vbeta and 13 Jbeta primers. This table comes from immunoSEQ multiplex PCR, and its TCRdb copy is limited to in-frame clones, with some not included. This sample lists 38,000 or so clones; its ten largest clones have around 10%. The sequencing sample was made of PBMCs. Receptor source: a man aged 40-49 years in good health and CMV-seropositive.

The CDR3 DNA sequence: TGTGCCTGGAGTCTAACGGGTAGGTTACCCTACGAGCAGTACTTC. Translation gives CAWSLTGRLPYEQYF. The V gene is TRBV30, the J gene TRBJ2-7; D remains unclear. The V end lost 2 bases, the J end lost 2 bases, and 16 bases lay between the germline ends. The CDR3 runs to 15 residues. The germline CDR1 and CDR2 sequences are GTSNPN and SVGIG (reference sequence). The full variable domain, rest sourced from reference TRBV30 and TRBJ2-7, is SQTIHQWPATLVQPVGSPLSLECTVEGTSNPNLYWYRQAAGRGLQLLFYSVGIGQISSEVPQNLSASRPQDRQFILSSKKLLLSDSGFYLCAWSLTGRLPYEQYFGPGTRLTVT.

As to this clone: The junction departs from germline at one end; a sequencing error may be responsible. J is TRBJ2-7 and V is TRBV30; a possible D gene is TRBD1 (6 bases). The CDR3 is 14 amino acids. CDR1 and CDR2 (germline): GTSNPN, SVGIG (reference sequence). The DNA for the CDR3 is TGTGCCTGGAATACCCGGGACAACTCCTACGGGCAGTACTTC. It specifies CAWNTRDNSYGQYF.

The chain carries TRBV6-6 and TRBJ1-3, with 9 bases fitting TRBD1. V lost 2 bases and J lost 7; bases outside the gene matches: 0. This CDR3 comprises 13 residues. Germline V CDR1 and CDR2: MNHNY, SVGAGI (reference sequence). In DNA form, the CDR3 reads TGTGCCAGCAGTTACGGGACAGGGAACACCATATATTTT. Protein product: CASSYGTGNTIYF.

The CDR3 region has the DNA TGTGCCAGCAGCTTAACTGGGACAGGGGGCAGGAACACTGAAGCTTTCTTT. Amino acids: CASSLTGTGGRNTEAFF. The chain couples TRBV7-3 to TRBJ1-1; 12 bases fit TRBD1. V lost 0 bases to trimming and J lost 1 base; unmatched junction nucleotides: 3. Germline V gives CDR1 SGHTA, CDR2 FQGTGA. This CDR3 comprises 17 residues.

V usage is TRBV7-9 and J usage is TRBJ2-7, with D maybe TRBD2 (5 bases). Germline V lookup: CDR1 SEHNR, CDR2 FQNEAQ (reference sequence). The germline V and J ends were trimmed by 8 bases and 2 bases, with 10 bases remaining between them. The CDR3 sequence is 12 residues long. In DNA, the CDR3 is TGTGCCAGCGGGAGAGGAACCTACGAGCAGTACTTC. Translated, it gives CASGRGTYEQYF.

This chain joins TRBV30 and TRBJ1-2; D perhaps matches TRBD1 (5 bases). CDR3 length: 12 amino acids. Trimming left V 7 bases short and J 5 bases short, with 14 bases between. From germline, CDR1 is GTSNPN and CDR2 SVGIG (reference sequence). The CDR3 reads CASPGEQYGYTF. CDR3 in DNA: TGTGCCTCTCCGGGGGAGCAATATGGCTACACCTTC.

The V and J genes are TRBV29-1 and TRBJ2-6, with 7 bases that match TRBD2. CDR3 length: 15 amino acids. Germline loops: CDR1 SQVTM, CDR2 ANQGSEA. Losses at the gene ends were 1 base for V and 0 bases for J; bases not matched to a gene: 0. CDR3 sequence: CSVEGGGSGANVLTF. CDR3 in DNA: TGCAGCGTTGAAGGGGGGGGCTCTGGGGCCAACGTCCTGACTTTC.

The chain has TRBV7-6 and TRBJ1-2; 9 bases are a match to TRBD1. V lost 5 bases, J lost 6 bases, and 4 bases stayed unmatched. The germline V gene has CDR1 SGHVS and CDR2 FNYEAQ. The CDR3 is 13 residues long. The CDR3 protein is CASSPTGGHGYTF. Here the CDR3 DNA reads TGTGCCAGCAGCCCGACAGGGGGACATGGCTACACCTTC.

This chain connects TRBV5-8 to TRBJ2-3; no firm D call. Germline V gives CDR1 SGHTS, CDR2 YDEGEE. The CDR3 is made up of 14 amino acids. V lost 2 bases and J 1 base, leaving 8 bases between the germline ends. The CDR3 DNA reads as TGTGCCAGCAGCTTTCTAGTGGGCACAGATACGCAGTATTTT. Protein sequence: CASSFLVGTDTQYF. Full variable domain (remainder filled in from reference TRBV5-8 and TRBJ2-3): EAGVTQSPTHLIKTRGQQATLRCSPISGHTSVYWYQQALGLGLQFLLWYDEGEERNRGNFPPRFSGRQFPNYSSELNVNALELEDSALYLCASSFLVGTDTQYFGPGTRLTVL.

The J gene is TRBJ2-5, the V gene TRBV11-3; TRBD2 matches 7 bases. Germline CDR1 is SGHNT and CDR2 is YENEEA. J lost 4 bases, V lost 1 base, and 3 bases had no gene match. CDR3 length equals 14 residues. DNA of the CDR3: TGTGCCAGCAGCTTAGGTGGGGGGGGAGAGACCCAGTACTTC. Translation: CASSLGGGGETQYF.

This chain joins TRBV19 and TRBJ2-1; 9 bases map to TRBD2. Looked up from germline, CDR1 is LNHDA and CDR2 is SQIVND (reference sequence). The length of the CDR3 is 9 residues. The CDR3: CAAGGEQFF. The CDR3 bases are TGTGCGGCGGGGGGGGAGCAGTTCTTC.

The rearrangement joins TRBV7-2 to TRBJ2-5; D gene uncertain. The ends were cut back, 0 bases at V and 1 base at J, with 3 bases in the middle. The CDR3 covers 13 residues. CDR1 and CDR2 from the germline V gene are SGHTA and FQGNSA. CDR3 sequence (DNA): TGTGCCAGCAGCTTAGCGGCCCAAGAGACCCAGTACTTC. As protein: CASSLAAQETQYF.

CDR3 nucleotide sequence: TGTGCCAGCAGCCAACTGACAGGGAACACCGGGGAGCTGTTTTTT. Its translation: CASSQLTGNTGELFF. The J gene is TRBJ2-2, the V gene TRBV4-2; D may be TRBD1 (6 bases). Germline values: CDR1 LGHNA, CDR2 YNFKEQ. Trimming stripped 2 bases from V and 1 base from J, with 8 bases between. CDR3 length: 15 residues.

The chain uses TRBV30 and TRBJ2-7; 7 positions match TRBD1. Germline-derived CDR1 and CDR2 are GTSNPN and SVGIG (reference sequence). V lost 0 bases and J lost 6; bases outside the gene matches: 5. CDR3 length: 13 residues. The CDR3 DNA follows: TGTGCCTGGAGTGTTACAGGGGTCGCCGAGCAGTACTTC. Its translation: CAWSVTGVAEQYF. The variable domain in full, completed from reference TRBV30 and TRBJ2-7, reads SQTIHQWPATLVQPVGSPLSLECTVEGTSNPNLYWYRQAAGRGLQLLFYSVGIGQISSEVPQNLSASRPQDRQFILSSKKLLLSDSGFYLCAWSVTGVAEQYFGPGTRLTVT.

For this clone: The germline gene is not matched at one end of the junction; a read error may be the cause. The rearrangement uses TRBV29-1 and TRBJ2-7; the match to TRBD2 covers 9 bases. This CDR3 comprises 15 residues. Germline V gene sequence: CDR1 SQVTM, CDR2 ANQGSEA. CDR3 sequence (DNA): TGCAGCGTTGTTTGGCTAGCGGGACGGACCTACGGGCAGTACTTC. The encoded protein is CSVVWLAGRTYGQYF.

This sequence joins TRBV6-1 and TRBJ1-1, with a tentative D call TRBD1 (6 bases). Trimming took 2 bases from V and 0 from J, leaving 16 bases between them. This CDR3 spans 17 amino acids. In germline, CDR1 is MNHNS, CDR2 SASEGT. CDR3 protein: CASSEPPGGAMNTEAFF. DNA for the CDR3: TGTGCCAGCAGTGAACCCCCCGGGGGGGCGATGAACACTGAAGCTTTCTTT.

V gene TRBV6-5 combines with J gene TRBJ1-2, with D perhaps TRBD1 (6 bases). V gave up 6 bases and J gave up 8 bases, with 16 bases separating them. Germline V gene lookup returns CDR1 MNHEY and CDR2 SVGAGI. The CDR3 contains 13 residues. The CDR3 nucleotides are TGTGCCAGCAGAAACAGGGAAATGAGCGGCTACACCTTC. It codes for CASRNREMSGYTF.

The chain uses TRBV27 and TRBJ1-5; no firm D call. V dropped 9 bases and J dropped 6 bases, with 15 bases sitting between them. Germline CDR1 and CDR2: MNHEY and SMNVEV (reference sequence). CDR3 length: 13 amino acids. The CDR3, as DNA: TGTGCCAGTAGATCGCACCCCGGTCAGCCCCAGCATTTT. As protein: CASRSHPGQPQHF.

V is TRBV6-6 and J is TRBJ1-4, with a possible D match to TRBD1 (5 bases). Deletions cut 6 bases from V and 2 bases from J, with 10 bases between. CDR1 and CDR2 (germline): MNHNY, SVGAGI (reference sequence). This CDR3 spans 14 amino acids. CDR3 residues: CASRPAGTNEKLFF. CDR3 in DNA: TGTGCCAGCAGGCCGGCAGGGACTAATGAAAAACTGTTTTTT.

The rearrangement uses TRBV25-1 and TRBJ2-7, with 7 bases matching TRBD1. The CDR3 covers 15 residues. From germline, CDR1 is MGHDK and CDR2 SYGVNS. Trimming removed 3 bases from V and 6 bases from J; junction bases left unmatched: 11. CDR3 protein: CASSDPRGTGVEQYF. Written as DNA, the CDR3 is TGTGCCAGCAGTGACCCAAGGGGAACAGGGGTCGAGCAGTACTTC.

The genes are TRBV18 and TRBJ1-4, with no clear D. Trimming cost V 3 bases and J 0 bases, with 8 bases left between them. This CDR3 region has 15 residues. The germline gives CDR1 KGHSH, CDR2 LQKENI. The CDR3 nucleotides read TGTGCCAGCTCACCTCTGGCCCCAACTAATGAAAAACTGTTTTTT. Its protein product is CASSPLAPTNEKLFF.

For this clone: The CDR3 does not close with the conserved phenylalanine or tryptophan, likely indicating a read error. The V gene is TRBV6-5, the J gene TRBJ1-2; a weak D match, TRBD1 (6 bases). Germline V gene lookup returns CDR1 MNHEY and CDR2 SVGAGI. V was trimmed by 8 bases and J by 2 bases, leaving 9 bases between them. The CDR3 covers 12 residues. DNA for the CDR3: TGTGCCAGCCGACAGGCGAACTATGGCTACACCCTC. It yields the protein CASRQANYGYTL.

V and J are TRBV18 and TRBJ2-3, with D possibly TRBD2 on 6 matching bases. V shed 6 bases and J shed 2 bases, with 24 bases lying between them. Germline V lookup: CDR1 KGHSH, CDR2 LQKENI. This CDR3 has 18 amino acids. The CDR3 DNA sequence: TGTGCCAGCTCCCCCCTGCTTGAGGGAGCGGGTTTCACAGATACGCAGTATTTT. Translating gives CASSPLLEGAGFTDTQYF.

Remarks on this clone: Compared with germline, one end of the junction differs, possibly owing to a read error. V gene TRBV6-1 combines with J gene TRBJ2-3, with 10 nucleotides matching TRBD2. Germline assignment: CDR1 MNHNS and CDR2 SASEGT. The CDR3 spans 15 residues. CDR3 bases: TGTGCCAGCAGGGAAGCGGGAGGGGGGAGCGATACGCAGTATTTT. This encodes CASREAGGGSDTQYF.

This rearrangement joins TRBV6-5 to TRBJ2-5, with TRBD1 as a possible D gene (6 bases). The DNA end is more similar to TRBJ2-7, so the J call may be wrong. This CDR3 is 13 amino acids long. Germline V gene data show CDR1 as MNHEY and CDR2 as SVGAGI. In DNA form, the CDR3 reads TGTGCCACAAGTGGGGGCTTACCCTACGAGCAGTACTTC. Translating it yields CATSGGLPYEQYF.